One and the same sample provided the 18 T cell receptor beta chains below, sequenced in a study of tumor and adjacent non-tumor tissue in lung cancer. This sample's RNA came from whole unsorted tissue. Three rounds of nested PCR, following a modified ARM-PCR protocol, produced the TCRbeta library. MiXCR, applied by TCRdb to the multiplex PCR reads, yields one record per CDR3 protein. The sample records roughly 220,000 distinct CDR3 sequences, 71% being singletons. The sequenced material came from lung tumor tissue. Source of these receptors: a man in his fifties or sixties with non-small cell lung cancer.

Comments on this clonotype: Relative to the germline gene, one junction end is altered; a read error may explain this. The rearrangement uses TRBV4-1 and TRBJ2-1; D is perhaps TRBD2 (5 bases). The CDR3 consists of 15 residues. Germline V CDR1 and CDR2: MGHRA, YSYEKL. This CDR3 reads CASSLATRLTGYLIF. The DNA for the CDR3 is TGTGCCAGCAGCCTAGCAACCCGACTAACGGGATATTTGATCTTC.

CDR3 loop: CASSYSVRTALYEQYF. CDR3 DNA: TGTGCCAGCAGTTACTCCGTAAGGACAGCCCTCTACGAGCAGTACTTC. V and J are TRBV6-5 and TRBJ2-7, with D tentatively TRBD1 (6 bases). V shed 0 bases and J shed 3 bases, with 15 bases lying between them. CDR3 length equals 16 residues. Germline V lookup: CDR1 MNHEY, CDR2 SVGAGI.

In the case of this clonotype: Mismatch with germline at one junction end may stem from a read error. This sequence joins TRBV6-5 and TRBJ2-3; 12 bases line up with TRBD2. Germline lookup yields CDR1 MNHEY and CDR2 SVGAGI. The CDR3 spans 15 residues. Written as DNA, the CDR3 is TGTGCCAACAGCCTTCTAGCGGGGGGGCCAAATACACAGTATTTT. It yields the protein CANSLLAGGPNTQYF.

In regard to this clonotype: Just one base apart from a much larger clone, this may be a read error. The chain couples TRBV29-1 to TRBJ2-5; 7 bases fit TRBD1. Looked up from germline, CDR1 is SQVTM and CDR2 is ANQGSEA. V was clipped by 3 bases and J by 5 bases; unmatched bases: 3. The CDR3 spans 12 residues. The CDR3 DNA reads TGCAGCGTTGAGACAGGGCCGGAGACCCAGTACTTC. It is translated as CSVETGPETQYF.

This clonotype was found many times. This chain links TRBV4-2 with TRBJ2-7; 9 bases line up with TRBD2. The CDR3 is 19 residues long. Unmatched junction bases numbered 14, after V lost 0 bases and J lost 2 bases. The V gene's germline CDR1 is LGHNA and CDR2 YNFKEQ. CDR3 sequence (DNA): TGTGCCAGCAGCCAAGACCGGCACCCCACTAGCGGGTGGACCTACGAGCAGTACTTC. It encodes CASSQDRHPTSGWTYEQYF.

About this clonotype itself: A much larger clone lies one base from this, so it may be a read error. J is TRBJ2-3 and V is TRBV29-1, with 7 bases aligning to TRBD2. This CDR3 is 12 amino acids long. Germline V gene sequence: CDR1 SQVTM, CDR2 ANQGSEA. Written as DNA, the CDR3 is TGCAGCGGGGAGGGTGGCACAGATATGCAGTATTTT. It yields the protein CSGEGGTDMQYF.

Of note for this clonotype: The conserved final phenylalanine or tryptophan is absent from the CDR3, which likely points to a read error. This rearrangement joins TRBV6-2 or TRBV6-3 to TRBJ2-1, with 7 bases aligning to TRBD1. V lost 5 bases and J lost 12; bases outside the gene matches: 7. The CDR3 length is 12 residues. The germline V gene has CDR1 MNHEY and CDR2 SVGEGT. CDR3 in amino acids: CASSPTGLRQFL. The CDR3 DNA reads TGTGCCAGCAGTCCGACAGGGCTTAGGCAGTTCCTC.

Relative to its sample, this clonotype is medium-sized (0.01 to 0.1%). The genes are TRBV11-2 and TRBJ1-2; D gene uncertain. Trimming removed 2 bases from V and 5 bases from J, with 15 bases in between. The CDR3 covers 15 residues. Germline V CDR1 and CDR2: SGHAT, FQNNGV. CDR3 sequence: CASSLMMGNYYGYTF. In nucleotides, the CDR3 is TGTGCCAGCAGCTTAATGATGGGGAATTATTATGGCTACACCTTC. Using reference TRBV11-2 and TRBJ1-2 for the parts outside the CDR3, the full variable domain is EAGVAQSPRYKIIEKRQSVAFWCNPISGHATLYWYQQILGQGPKLLIQFQNNGVVDDSQLPKDRFSAERLKGVDSTLKIQPAKLEDSAVYLCASSLMMGNYYGYTFGSGTRLTVV.

Regarding this clonotype: Germline and junction disagree at one end, which may indicate a read error. The chain is built from TRBV6-6 and TRBJ1-1, with D maybe TRBD1 (5 bases). Germline assignment: CDR1 MNHNY and CDR2 SVGAGI (reference sequence). The CDR3 is made up of 14 amino acids. The chain's CDR3 is CASSLGQGYTEVFF. CDR3 DNA: TGTGCCAGCAGTTTGGGCCAGGGATACACTGAAGTTTTCTTT.

About this clonotype itself: Lacking the conserved final phenylalanine or tryptophan, this CDR3 likely reflects a read error. V and J are TRBV6-2 or TRBV6-3 and TRBJ2-6; 11 bases align to TRBD1. This CDR3 spans 17 amino acids. The V gene end was trimmed by 6 bases and the J gene end by 4 bases; junction bases not matched to a gene: 8. Germline V gives CDR1 MNHEY, CDR2 SVGEGT. The CDR3 sequence is CASRTGQGADGANVLTI. The CDR3 DNA sequence: TGTGCCAGCAGAACTGGACAGGGGGCCGACGGGGCCAACGTCCTGACTATC.

The V and J genes are TRBV20-1 and TRBJ2-7; 8 bases map to TRBD1. Per the germline V gene, CDR1 is DFQATT and CDR2 is SNEGSKA (reference sequence). After removal of 0 bases from V and 4 bases from J, the junction contained 8 bases not matched to a gene. The CDR3 length is 15 residues. The CDR3 here is CSARDSAGGYYEQYF. The CDR3 DNA reads as TGCAGTGCTAGAGATTCGGCAGGGGGCTATTACGAGCAGTACTTC.

A remark on this clonotype: A much larger clone is a single base away; this may be a read error. This chain links TRBV12-3 or TRBV12-4 with TRBJ2-3; a weak D match, TRBD2 (6 bases). The CDR3 is 14 amino acids. Deletions cut 3 bases from V and 5 bases from J, with 12 bases between. CDR3 DNA: TGTGCCAGCAGTTTGGAGGGCCTCCTAGATACGCAGTATTTT. This encodes CASSLEGLLDTQYF.

With respect to this clonotype: A read error is likely, as this CDR3 ends without the conserved phenylalanine or tryptophan. No DNA is shown, since the ends of the CDR3 on it are uncertain; the CDR3 is the one TCRdb lists. V gene TRBV12-3 or TRBV12-4 combines with J gene TRBJ1-5; the table's TRBD1 call for D was not verified on the DNA. A total of 14 residues make up the CDR3, ends included. The CDR3 region is CASGDTDSNQPQQS.

V is TRBV11-2 and J is TRBJ1-5; 11 nucleotides agree with TRBD1. Germline V CDR1 and CDR2: SGHAT, FQNNGV. CDR3 length: 15 residues. CDR3 region: CPISWGTGGDQPQHF. The CDR3, as DNA: TGTCCCATCAGCTGGGGGACAGGGGGAGATCAGCCCCAGCATTTT.

Concerning this clonotype itself: At one end, the junction sequence differs from germline, possibly due to a read error. The CDR3 region is CSVEKQGRTEVFF. As DNA, the CDR3 is TGCAGCGTTGAAAAACAGGGGAGAACTGAAGTTTTCTTT. The V call is TRBV29-1, the J call TRBJ1-1, with 7 bases lining up with TRBD1. Germline V CDR1 and CDR2: SQVTM, ANQGSEA. The CDR3 spans 13 residues.

J is TRBJ2-2 and V is TRBV11-2; tentatively, D is TRBD2 (5 bases). Trimming took 3 bases from V and 0 from J, leaving 14 bases between them. The CDR3 covers 17 residues. Germline V gene lookup returns CDR1 SGHAT and CDR2 FQNNGV. CDR3 amino acids: CASSFASLGTNTGELFF. The CDR3 DNA is TGTGCCAGCAGCTTTGCTAGCTTGGGGACGAACACCGGGGAGCTGTTTTTT.

The rearrangement links TRBV12-3 or TRBV12-4 to TRBJ1-5; TRBD1 is a possible D gene (5 bases). The end of the DNA fits TRBJ2-3 better, so the J call may be wrong. There are 16 residues in the CDR3. CDR3 region: CASSLGQDMGNQPQYF. Here the CDR3 DNA reads TGTGCCAGCAGTTTAGGGCAGGACATGGGGAATCAGCCCCAGTATTTT.

Regarding this clonotype: This may come from a read error, since a much larger clone is one base off. The chain employs TRBV20-1 and TRBJ1-1; 8 bases line up with TRBD1. The germline CDR1 and CDR2 sequences are DFQATT and SNEGSKA (reference sequence). The CDR3 sequence is 16 residues long. CDR3 amino acids: CSARDERQGMNSEAFF. CDR3 sequence (DNA): TGCAGTGCTAGAGACGAACGACAGGGGATGAACAGTGAAGCTTTCTTT.